The clone carrying this T cell receptor (beta chain) was observed at least ten times. This sample's TCRbeta library carried unique molecular identifier barcodes. Via MiXCR, TCRdb re-called the PCR reads, giving one row per CDR3 protein. The data contain hundreds of thousands of distinct CDR3 sequences, 10% to 15% of them singletons. The CDR3 totals 12 residues. The V gene lost 6 bases and the J gene lost 10 bases, with 13 bases spanning the gap. Per germline, CDR1 ENHRY and CDR2 SYGVKD. This specimen comes from a study of T-cell reconstitution after alpha-beta-depleted transplantation in children. The rearrangement uses TRBV10-3 and TRBJ2-1; the D gene is possibly TRBD2 (5 bases). This TCR derives from a male patient aged 5 to 17 who had a stem cell transplant for acute myeloid leukemia, so the T cells may come from the graft donor. The sample was PBMCs, mostly from graft donor cells, taken 360 days after TCRalphabeta/CD19-depleted stem cell transplant. The CDR3 DNA is TGTGCCATCAGACTACTACGAGGGGAGCAGTTCTTC. It codes for CAIRLLRGEQFF.